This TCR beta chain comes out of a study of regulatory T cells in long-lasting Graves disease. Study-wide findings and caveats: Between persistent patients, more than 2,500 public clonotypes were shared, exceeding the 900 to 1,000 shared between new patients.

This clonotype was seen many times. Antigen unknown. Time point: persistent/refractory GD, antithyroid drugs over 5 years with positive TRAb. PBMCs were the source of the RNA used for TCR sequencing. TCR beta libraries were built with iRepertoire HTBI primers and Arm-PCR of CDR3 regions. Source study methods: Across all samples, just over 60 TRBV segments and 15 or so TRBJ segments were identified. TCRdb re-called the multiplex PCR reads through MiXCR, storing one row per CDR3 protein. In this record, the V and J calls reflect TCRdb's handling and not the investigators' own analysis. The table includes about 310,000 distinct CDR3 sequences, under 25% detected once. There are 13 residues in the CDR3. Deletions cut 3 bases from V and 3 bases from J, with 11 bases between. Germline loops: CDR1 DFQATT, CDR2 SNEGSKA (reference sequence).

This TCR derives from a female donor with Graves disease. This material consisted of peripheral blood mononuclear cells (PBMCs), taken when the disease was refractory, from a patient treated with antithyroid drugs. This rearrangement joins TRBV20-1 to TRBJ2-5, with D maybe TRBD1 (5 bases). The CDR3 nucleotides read TGCAGTGCTAGGGGCAGGGAAAAAGAGACCCAGTACTTC. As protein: CSARGREKETQYF.